The following is a TCR beta chain sequence with its context. The repertoire was sequenced with immunoSEQ multiplex PCR; TCRdb's copy has only in-frame clones and lacks some. The sample gives approximately 350,000 clones, approximately 90% of which show up once; roughly 1% is in the top ten. The data stem from a study of blood T cell repertoires in COVID-19. Germline CDR1 and CDR2: SGDLS and YYNGEE. With 4 bases clipped from V and 6 bases from J, the junction kept 4 bases outside the gene matches. CDR3 length: 15 amino acids. Participants spanned ages roughly 18 to 90 years and resided in about 25 US areas.

The source of this sequence is a man aged 18 to 30 who had recovered from COVID-19. The chain couples TRBV9 to TRBJ1-6; 10 bases map to TRBD1. Sequencing was performed on PBMCs or T cells enriched from blood (not recorded which). The CDR3 is CASSNRDRGNSPLHF. The CDR3 coding sequence is TGTGCCAGCAGCAACCGGGACAGGGGTAATTCACCCCTCCACTTT.